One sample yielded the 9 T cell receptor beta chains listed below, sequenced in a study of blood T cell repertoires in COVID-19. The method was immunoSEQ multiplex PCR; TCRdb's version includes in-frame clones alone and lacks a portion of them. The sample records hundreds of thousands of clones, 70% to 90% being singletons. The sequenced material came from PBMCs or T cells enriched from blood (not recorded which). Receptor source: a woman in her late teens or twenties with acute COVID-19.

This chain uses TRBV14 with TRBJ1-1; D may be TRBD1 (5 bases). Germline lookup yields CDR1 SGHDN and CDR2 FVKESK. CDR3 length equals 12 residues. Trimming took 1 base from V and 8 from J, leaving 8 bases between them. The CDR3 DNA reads TGTGCCAGCAGCCAAGGGGGCAGGGAAGCTTTCTTT. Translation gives CASSQGGREAFF.

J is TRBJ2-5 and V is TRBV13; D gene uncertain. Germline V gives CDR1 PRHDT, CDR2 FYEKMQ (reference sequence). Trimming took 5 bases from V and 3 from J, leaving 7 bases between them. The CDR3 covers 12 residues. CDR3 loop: CASSAVKETQYF. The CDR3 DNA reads TGTGCCAGCAGCGCGGTTAAAGAGACCCAGTACTTC.

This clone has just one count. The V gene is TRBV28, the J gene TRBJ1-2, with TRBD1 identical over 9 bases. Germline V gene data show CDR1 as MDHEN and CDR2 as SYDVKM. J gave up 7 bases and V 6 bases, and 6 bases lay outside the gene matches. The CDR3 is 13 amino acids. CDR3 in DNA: TGTGCCAGCAGACCCGGGACAGGGTCTGGCTACACCTTC. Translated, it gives CASRPGTGSGYTF.

CDR3 sequence: CAISEQGNYGYTF. CDR3 nucleotide sequence: TGTGCCATCAGCGAACAGGGAAACTATGGCTACACCTTC. V is TRBV10-3 and J is TRBJ1-2; a weak D match, TRBD1 (6 bases). The V gene lost 6 bases and the J gene lost 2 bases, with 10 bases spanning the gap. Germline CDR1 is ENHRY and CDR2 is SYGVKD. The CDR3 is made up of 13 amino acids.

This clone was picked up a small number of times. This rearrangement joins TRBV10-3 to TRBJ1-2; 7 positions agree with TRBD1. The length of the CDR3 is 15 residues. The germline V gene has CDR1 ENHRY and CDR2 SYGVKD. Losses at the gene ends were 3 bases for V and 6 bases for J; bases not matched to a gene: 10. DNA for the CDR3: TGTGCCATCAGTGAAGCCTCGGGACAGATACATGGCTACACCTTC. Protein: CAISEASGQIHGYTF.

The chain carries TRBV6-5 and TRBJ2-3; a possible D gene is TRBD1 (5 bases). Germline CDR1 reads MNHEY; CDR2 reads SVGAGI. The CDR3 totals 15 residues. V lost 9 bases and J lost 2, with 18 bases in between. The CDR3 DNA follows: TGTGCCAGTTCGCGGCAGGGCTCTTCCACAGATACGCAGTATTTT. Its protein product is CASSRQGSSTDTQYF.

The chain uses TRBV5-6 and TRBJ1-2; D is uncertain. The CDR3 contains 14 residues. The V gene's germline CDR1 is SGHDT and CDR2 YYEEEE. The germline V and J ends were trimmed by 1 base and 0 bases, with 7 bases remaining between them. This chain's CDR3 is CASSLSVPNYGYTF. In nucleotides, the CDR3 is TGTGCCAGCAGCTTGTCGGTCCCTAACTATGGCTACACCTTC.

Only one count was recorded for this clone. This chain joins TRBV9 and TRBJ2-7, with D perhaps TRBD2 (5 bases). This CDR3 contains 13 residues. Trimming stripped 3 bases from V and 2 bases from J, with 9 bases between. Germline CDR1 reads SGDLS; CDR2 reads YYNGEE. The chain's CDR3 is CASSGGFAYEQYF. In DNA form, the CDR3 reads TGTGCCAGCAGCGGAGGGTTCGCCTACGAGCAGTACTTC. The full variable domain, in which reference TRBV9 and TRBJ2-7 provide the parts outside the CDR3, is DSGVTQTPKHLITATGQRVTLRCSPRSGDLSVYWYQQSLDQGLQFLIQYYNGEERAKGNILERFSAQQFPDLHSELNLSSLELGDSALYFCASSGGFAYEQYFGPGTRLTVT.

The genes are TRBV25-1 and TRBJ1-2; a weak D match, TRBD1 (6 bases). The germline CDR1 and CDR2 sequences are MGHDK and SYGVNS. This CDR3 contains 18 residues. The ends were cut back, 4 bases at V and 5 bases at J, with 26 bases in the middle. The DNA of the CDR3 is TGTGCCAGCAGTGGCAGGGGTTCTGCTTTTGGGGGGGAATATGGCTACACCTTC. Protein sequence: CASSGRGSAFGGEYGYTF.